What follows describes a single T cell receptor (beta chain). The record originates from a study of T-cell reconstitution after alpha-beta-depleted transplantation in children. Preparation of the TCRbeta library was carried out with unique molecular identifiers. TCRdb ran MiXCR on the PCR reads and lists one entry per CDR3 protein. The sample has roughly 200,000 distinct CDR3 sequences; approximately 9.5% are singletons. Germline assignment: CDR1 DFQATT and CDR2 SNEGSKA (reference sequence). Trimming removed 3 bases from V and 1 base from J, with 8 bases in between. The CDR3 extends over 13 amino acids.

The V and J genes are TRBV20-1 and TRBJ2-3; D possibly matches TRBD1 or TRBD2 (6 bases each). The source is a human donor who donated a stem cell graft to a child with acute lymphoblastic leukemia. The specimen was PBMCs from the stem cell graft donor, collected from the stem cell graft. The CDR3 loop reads CSASGGRTDTQYF. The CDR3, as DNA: TGCAGTGCTAGCGGGGGCCGCACAGATACGCAGTATTTT.